The clone carrying this T cell receptor beta chain was seen ten or more times. Its target is unknown. Populations isolated by sorting all had purity greater than 95%. This sample is part of a study of beta chain features in type 1 diabetes. In the study overall: No age, gender or cell yield differences were seen between patients and healthy donors.

Sequencing targeted expressed TCRB transcripts, as all isolated RNA had been reverse transcribed. Profiling relied on immunoSEQ multiplex PCR, and the TCRdb table lists in-frame clones only, not all of them. The table has almost 350,000 clones, about a tenth seen once. The V gene lost 4 bases and the J gene lost 7 bases, with 14 bases spanning the gap. The CDR3 is made up of 13 amino acids. CDR1 and CDR2 from the germline V gene are SGHRS and YFSETQ. Regarding the study as a whole: Type 1 diabetes patients had TCRB CDR3s that were shorter (moderately but significantly so) in all four CD4+ subsets. Compared with healthy donors, patients appeared to share more similar naive, central memory and regulatory TCRB repertoires.

The receptor was derived from a young man with type 1 diabetes. Sequencing input: central memory CD4+ T cells from blood. The rearrangement links TRBV5-1 to TRBJ2-5; D possibly corresponds to TRBD1 (6 bases). DNA of the CDR3: TGCGCCAGCAGCGTGGTCGAAGGGGGGACCCAGTACTTC. Protein product: CASSVVEGGTQYF.